Below, one TCR beta chain is given with its context. These data come from a study of cytomegalovirus exposure and HLA in healthy donors. Researchers ran the PCR with 60 Vbeta and 13 Jbeta primers. Using immunoSEQ multiplex PCR, the repertoire was profiled, and TCRdb retains in-frame clones only, with some absent. The profile shows around 190,000 clones, under 80% of them singletons. The CDR3 contains 15 residues. From germline, CDR1 is SGHTA and CDR2 FQGNSA. Germline trimming cut 4 bases from V and 3 bases from J; bases unmatched to any gene: 4. The gene calls are TRBV7-2 and TRBJ2-5, with 11 bases aligning to TRBD2. The receptor was isolated from a man aged 30 to 45 in good health and CMV-seropositive. What was sequenced was PBMCs. Here the CDR3 DNA reads TGTGCCAGCAGCTCCACGACTAGCGGGAAAGAGACCCAGTACTTC. It is translated as CASSSTTSGKETQYF.